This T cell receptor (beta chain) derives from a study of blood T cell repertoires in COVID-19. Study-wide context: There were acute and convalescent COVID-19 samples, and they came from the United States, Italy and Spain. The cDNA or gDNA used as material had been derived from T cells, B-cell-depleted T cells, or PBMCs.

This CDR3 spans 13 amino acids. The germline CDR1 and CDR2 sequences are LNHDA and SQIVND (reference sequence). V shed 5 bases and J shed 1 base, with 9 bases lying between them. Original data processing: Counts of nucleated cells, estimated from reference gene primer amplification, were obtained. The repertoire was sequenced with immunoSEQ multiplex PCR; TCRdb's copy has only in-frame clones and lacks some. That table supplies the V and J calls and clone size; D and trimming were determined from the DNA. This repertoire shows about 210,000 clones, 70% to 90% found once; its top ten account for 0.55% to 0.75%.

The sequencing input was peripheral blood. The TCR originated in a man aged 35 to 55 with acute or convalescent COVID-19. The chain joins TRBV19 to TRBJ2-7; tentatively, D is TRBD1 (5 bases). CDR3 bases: TGTGCCAGTAGTGCAGGGTCTTCCTACGAGCAGTACTTC. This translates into CASSAGSSYEQYF.